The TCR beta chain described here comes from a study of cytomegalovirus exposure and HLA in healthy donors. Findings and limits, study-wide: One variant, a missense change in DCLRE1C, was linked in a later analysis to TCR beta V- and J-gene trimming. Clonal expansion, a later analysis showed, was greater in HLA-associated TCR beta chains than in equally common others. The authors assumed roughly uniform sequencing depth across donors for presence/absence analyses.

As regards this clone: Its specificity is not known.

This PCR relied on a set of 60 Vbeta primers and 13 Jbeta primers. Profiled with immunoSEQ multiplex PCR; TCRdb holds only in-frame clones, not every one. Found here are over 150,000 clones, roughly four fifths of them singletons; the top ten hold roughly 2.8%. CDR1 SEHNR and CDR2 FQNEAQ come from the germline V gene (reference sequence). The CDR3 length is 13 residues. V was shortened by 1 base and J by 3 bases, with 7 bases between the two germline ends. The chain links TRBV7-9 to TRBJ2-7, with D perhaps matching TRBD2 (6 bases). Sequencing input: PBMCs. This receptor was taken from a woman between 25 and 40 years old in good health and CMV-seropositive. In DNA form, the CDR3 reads TGTGCCAGCAGCTTAGGGAGGGGCTACGAGCAGTACTTC. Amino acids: CASSLGRGYEQYF.